This T cell receptor beta chain was sequenced during a study of low-dose radiotherapy and immunotherapy resistance in tumors. Primers targeting TRAV and TRBV primed first-strand cDNA, covering alpha and beta chains. TCR amplification involved 15 to 25 PCR cycles with a constant-region primer and V-primer adapter. From the reads, TCRdb called clonotypes with MiXCR, one entry per CDR3 protein. The data contain about 6,200 distinct CDR3 sequences, 82% of them seen just once; the ten biggest clones take up approximately 5.9%. Patients eligible had advanced solid tumors without tumor-infiltrating lymphocytes. This receptor was obtained from a human donor with advanced metastatic prostate, ovarian, gallbladder or colorectal cancer (not recorded which). This table probably holds off-target reads from a library built for another chain.

The CDR3 region is CSATDVGNEQFF. The CDR3 coding sequence is TGCAGTGCTACGGATGTCGGCAATGAGCAGTTCTTC. The gene calls are TRBV20-1 and TRBJ2-1; D remains unclear. The CDR3 is made up of 12 amino acids. V was clipped by 4 bases and J by 6 bases, with 10 bases between them. Germline lookup yields CDR1 DFQATT and CDR2 SNEGSKA (reference sequence).